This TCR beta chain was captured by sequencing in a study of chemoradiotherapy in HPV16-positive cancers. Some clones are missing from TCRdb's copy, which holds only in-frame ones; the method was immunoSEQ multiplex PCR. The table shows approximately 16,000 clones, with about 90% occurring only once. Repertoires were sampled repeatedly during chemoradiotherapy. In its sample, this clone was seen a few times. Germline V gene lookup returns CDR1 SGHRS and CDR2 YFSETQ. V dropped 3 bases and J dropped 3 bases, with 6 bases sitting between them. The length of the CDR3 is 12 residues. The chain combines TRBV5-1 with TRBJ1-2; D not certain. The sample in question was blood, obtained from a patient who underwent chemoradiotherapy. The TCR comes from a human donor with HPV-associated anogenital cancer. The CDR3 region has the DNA TGCGCCAGCAGCTCGGAGTACTATGGCTACACCTTC. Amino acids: CASSSEYYGYTF.